The 10 T cell receptor beta chains below were found in one sample sequenced in a study of blood T cells in healthy people across ages. Using a J-beta primer mix together with a sample-barcoded 5' primer, a second PCR was run for roughly 6 to 12 cycles. MiXCR was run by TCRdb on the 5' RACE reads, yielding one entry per CDR3 protein. Altogether 700,000 to 950,000 distinct CDR3 sequences are present, more than 45% being singletons, with the ten largest covering approximately 23%. Specimen: blood. Every receptor here comes from a man aged 25-45 years in good health.

This clonotype was picked up many times. This could be a read error, since a much larger clone is one nucleotide away. The chain has TRBV10-3 and TRBJ2-5; D is perhaps TRBD2 (6 bases). Trimming left V 2 bases short and J 11 bases short, with 24 bases between. CDR1 and CDR2 (germline): ENHRY, SYGVKD. This CDR3 spans 16 amino acids. The CDR3 DNA is TGTGCCATCAGTGAGGGCCGTCCTAGCGCCTTAAATGAGCAGTACTTC. Protein: CAISEGRPSALNEQYF.

The V gene is TRBV6-5, the J gene TRBJ2-1; D not resolved. Germline CDR1 and CDR2: MNHEY and SVGAGI. The V end lost 7 bases, the J end lost 5 bases, and 18 bases lay between the germline ends. This CDR3 has 15 residues. CDR3 nucleotides: TGTGCCAGCATTTCCCTTGGGCAGGATGACAATGAGCAGTTCTTC. Translated, it gives CASISLGQDDNEQFF.

Worth noting for this clonotype: One end of the junction fails to match germline, which may point to a read error. The chain uses TRBV20-1 and TRBJ2-1; either TRBD1 or TRBD2 may supply D (5 bases each). There are 17 residues in the CDR3. CDR1 and CDR2 from the germline V gene are DFQATT and SNEGSKA (reference sequence). CDR3 coding DNA: TGCAGTGCTAGAGCAATACAAGGGGCAGGGCGGGTCGATGAGCGGTTCTTC. Encoded protein: CSARAIQGAGRVDERFF.

The chain employs TRBV29-1 and TRBJ2-3; 9 bases map to TRBD1. Germline V CDR1 and CDR2: SQVTM, ANQGSEA. CDR3 length: 14 amino acids. Losses at the gene ends were 6 bases for V and 8 bases for J; bases not matched to a gene: 12. CDR3 sequence reads: CSVLPGQGQRTQYF. The DNA for the CDR3 is TGCAGCGTCCTGCCGGGACAGGGACAGCGTACGCAGTATTTT.

As DNA, the CDR3 is TGCGCCAGCCAACGGACTGCCGGGACAGTATCCAATGAGCAGTTCTTC. This encodes CASQRTAGTVSNEQFF. This chain connects TRBV5-1 to TRBJ2-1; TRBD1 matches at 7 bases. The CDR3 covers 16 residues. CDR1 is SGHRS and CDR2 is YFSETQ in the germline V gene. Germline trimming cut 7 bases from V and 6 bases from J; bases unmatched to any gene: 16. The entire variable domain, with the rest obtained from reference TRBV5-1 and TRBJ2-1, is as follows: KAGVTQTPRYLIKTRGQQVTLSCSPISGHRSVSWYQQTPGQGLQFLFEYFSETQRNKGNFPGRFSGRQFSNSRSEMNVSTLELGDSALYLCASQRTAGTVSNEQFFGPGTRLTVL.

The rearrangement joins TRBV28 to TRBJ2-5; no reliable D call. CDR1 is MDHEN and CDR2 is SYDVKM in the germline V gene. The CDR3 contains 13 residues. The V end lost 8 bases, the J end lost 2 bases, and 12 bases lay between the germline ends. The CDR3 loop is CASSSDLQETQYF. The CDR3 coding sequence is TGTGCCAGCTCCTCGGACCTACAAGAGACCCAGTACTTC.

The chain recombines TRBV12-3 or TRBV12-4 with TRBJ2-4; D gene unclear. Trimming stripped 8 bases from V and 6 bases from J, with 8 bases between. This CDR3 has 11 residues. The CDR3: CASLTGNIQYF. The CDR3 nucleotides read TGTGCCAGCCTGACTGGAAACATTCAGTACTTC.

The rearrangement joins TRBV24-1 to TRBJ2-1; 9 nucleotides align to TRBD2. Losses at the gene ends were 7 bases for V and 3 bases for J; bases not matched to a gene: 6. CDR1 is KGHDR, CDR2 SFDVKD, per germline. The length of the CDR3 is 15 residues. In DNA, the CDR3 is TGTGCCACCAGCTCGGGGCGGGAGGGCTACAATGAGCAGTTCTTC. It translates to CATSSGREGYNEQFF.

The V and J genes are TRBV2 and TRBJ2-1, with 7 bases fitting TRBD2. The CDR3 covers 13 residues. Germline values: CDR1 SNHLY, CDR2 FYNNEI. Losses at the gene ends were 4 bases for V and 8 bases for J; bases not matched to a gene: 5. The CDR3 is CASSASGEHEQFF. The DNA for the CDR3 is TGTGCCAGCAGTGCGAGCGGGGAGCATGAGCAGTTCTTC.

The sample holds a few counts of this clonotype. The chain links TRBV6-2 or TRBV6-3 to TRBJ2-5; D remains ambiguous. V lost 6 bases and J 5 bases, leaving 13 bases between the germline ends. Germline values: CDR1 MNHEY, CDR2 SVGEGT. This CDR3 contains 13 residues. CDR3 residues: CASRGWGPETQYF. DNA of the CDR3: TGTGCCAGCAGGGGATGGGGTCCGGAGACCCAGTACTTC.